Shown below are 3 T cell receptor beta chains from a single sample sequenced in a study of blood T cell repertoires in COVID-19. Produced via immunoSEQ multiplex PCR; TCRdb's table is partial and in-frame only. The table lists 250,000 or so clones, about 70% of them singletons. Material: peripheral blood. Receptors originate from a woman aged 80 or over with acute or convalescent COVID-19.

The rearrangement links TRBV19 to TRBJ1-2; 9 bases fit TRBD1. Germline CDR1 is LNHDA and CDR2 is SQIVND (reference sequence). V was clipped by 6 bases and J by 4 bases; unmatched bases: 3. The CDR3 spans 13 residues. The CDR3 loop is CASRPGQGYGYTF. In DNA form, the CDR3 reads TGTGCCAGTAGACCGGGACAGGGCTATGGCTACACCTTC.

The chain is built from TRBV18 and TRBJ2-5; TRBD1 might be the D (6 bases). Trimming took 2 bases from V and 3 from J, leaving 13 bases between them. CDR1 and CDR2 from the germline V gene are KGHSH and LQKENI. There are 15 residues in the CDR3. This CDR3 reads CASSPNTGREETQYF. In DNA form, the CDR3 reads TGTGCCAGCTCACCAAATACAGGGAGAGAAGAGACCCAGTACTTC. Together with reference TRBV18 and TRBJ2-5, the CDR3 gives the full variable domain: NAGVMQNPRHLVRRRGQEARLRCSPMKGHSHVYWYRQLPEEGLKFMVYLQKENIIDESGMPKERFSAEFPKEGPSILRIQQVVRGDSAAYFCASSPNTGREETQYFGPGTRLLVL.

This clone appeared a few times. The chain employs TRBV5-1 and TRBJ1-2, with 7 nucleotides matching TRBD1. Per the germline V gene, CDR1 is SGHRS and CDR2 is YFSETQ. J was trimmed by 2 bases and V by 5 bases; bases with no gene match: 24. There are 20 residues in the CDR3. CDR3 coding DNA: TGCGCCAGCAGTTATGGAGGGGGCGAGGTTAATGGAGCATGGAACTATGGCTACACCTTC. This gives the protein CASSYGGGEVNGAWNYGYTF.